This T cell receptor beta chain is from a study of cytomegalovirus exposure and HLA in healthy donors. About the study: The Caucasian-associated ancestry cluster held under 90% of roughly 370 genotyped donors.

Worth noting for this clone: Its cognate antigen is unknown.

With 0 bases removed from V and 6 bases from J, the gap between germline ends came to 8 bases. The germline V gene encodes CDR1 LGHNA and CDR2 YSLEER. The CDR3 contains 13 residues. The study ran its PCR with 60 Vbeta and 13 Jbeta primers. Clones were read by immunoSEQ multiplex PCR, and TCRdb kept only the in-frame ones, dropping some. Of roughly 160,000 clones detected, around 69% appear once; the ten largest clones hold over 2.5%. Study-wide results and caveats: Immune exposure was documented only through CMV serostatus. Researchers counted some 150 TCR beta chains as cytomegalovirus-associated. By a later analysis, the bulk of CMV-associated TCR beta chains appeared HLA-restricted.

The sequenced material came from PBMCs. The chain employs TRBV4-3 and TRBJ1-1, with D possibly matching TRBD1 (5 bases). The source of this sequence is a woman in her 30s in good health and CMV-seronegative. As DNA, the CDR3 is TGCGCCAGCAGCCAAGAACCGACAGCTGAAGCTTTCTTT. This gives the protein CASSQEPTAEAFF.